This TCR beta chain came from a study of blood T cells in healthy people across ages (dated by TCRdb to between 2015 and 2017). At the level of the whole study: In model experiments, template switching captured roughly one uniquely barcoded TCR beta cDNA molecule for every two T cells. The study measured age-related changes in TCR beta repertoire diversity using deep sequencing normalized with unique cDNA molecular identifiers. Four age groups were formed from the donors: young (average roughly 15 years), middle-aged (more than 35), aged (62) and long-lived (about 80). To avoid experimental bias, donors of different ages were distributed randomly across sequencing lanes. Using the same blood draw, the study looked at two additional independent replicas of 1 million unique cDNA reads for two donors, one aged 18 to 30 and the other aged 80 or older.

The donors were around 39 Caucasian individuals from Russia, aged roughly 6 to 100 years, who were systemically healthy. Each donor gave about 9.8 milliliters of peripheral blood, drawn into EDTA-treated Vacutainer tubes. Ficoll-Paque density-gradient centrifugation was used to isolate PBMCs, with at least 6 million per sample. Total RNA was extracted from PBMCs with Trizol reagent, with at least 5 micrograms obtained per sample. For every donor, an aliquot of PBMCs went through flow cytometry to measure the percentages of naive CD45RAhigh/CD27high T cells. The paper as a whole reports these results and caveats: Because profiling used bulk unsorted PBMCs, naive and antigen-experienced compartments could not be compared conclusively. The long-lived group showed more naive CD4+ T cells, fewer expanded clones and increased TCR diversity than the aged group, suggesting age selection. The percentage of naive T cells measured by flow cytometry correlated strongly with observed TCR beta diversity. The CMV infection status of donors was not known, potentially confounding age-related changes in expanded clonotypes. Observed TCR beta diversity per million T cells fell roughly linearly with age, and a significant reduction was already apparent by age around 40. Estimates of total diversity based on one million sequenced T cells were considered lower bounds and underestimates.

The library relied on 5' RACE. A second PCR of about 6 to 11 cycles was run with a J-beta primer mix and a sample-barcoded 5' primer. A template-switch 5' adaptor carrying 12 random nucleotides introduced a unique molecular identifier onto each TCR beta cDNA molecule. At least 3 million CDR3-containing paired-end reads were obtained from each sample. First-strand cDNA synthesis was performed from all RNA using the Mint cDNA synthesis kit, with priming by a TRBC-specific oligonucleotide. All cDNA was treated with uracil-DNA glycosylase and then went through a first 18-cycle PCR with the universal primers M1SS and BC2_uni_R. Under the source paper's analysis protocol: For normalization, 1 million high-quality reads were randomly selected from each sample, with every read carrying a distinct molecular identifier. Reads sharing molecular identifiers were discarded rather than binned into consensus sequences. MiTCR, run with a Q25 quality threshold and the strictest error-elimination algorithm, handled CDR3 identification, clonotype clustering and error correction. A nonparametric unseen species model with Euler transformation was used to estimate lower-bound total TCR beta diversity. TCRdb ran its own pipeline on the public reads, namely fastp trimming at Q25 and MiXCR clone calling, and kept in-frame beta chains. All rows with the same CDR3 protein become a single entry with the most common DNA and genes. V and J calls and clone size were set by TCRdb, not the authors. The sample yields fewer than 2,000,000 distinct CDR3 sequences; 30% to 40% were counted once. Jointly, the top ten make up roughly 24% of the sample.

This clonotype has a handful of counts. Its antigen remains unidentified. The record has no base qualities; no much larger clone is one base away. Including cysteine and phenylalanine, the CDR3 has 14 amino acids. CDR3 DNA is the only sequence kept; it has 42 bases, read in frame from the first base. From a lookup of the germline V gene, CDR1 and CDR2 are SQVTM and ANQGSEA. V is shortened by 8 bases, J by 0 bases, and the region joining them spans 16 bases. Source material: blood. The source of this sequence is a human donor in good health. Here the chain combines TRBV29-1 and TRBJ2-5; the best D guess is TRBD2, with 6 bases matching. The nucleotides are TGCAGCTTCACTAGCACCATGTACCAAGAGACCCAGTACTTC. Its translation is CSFTSTMYQETQYF.